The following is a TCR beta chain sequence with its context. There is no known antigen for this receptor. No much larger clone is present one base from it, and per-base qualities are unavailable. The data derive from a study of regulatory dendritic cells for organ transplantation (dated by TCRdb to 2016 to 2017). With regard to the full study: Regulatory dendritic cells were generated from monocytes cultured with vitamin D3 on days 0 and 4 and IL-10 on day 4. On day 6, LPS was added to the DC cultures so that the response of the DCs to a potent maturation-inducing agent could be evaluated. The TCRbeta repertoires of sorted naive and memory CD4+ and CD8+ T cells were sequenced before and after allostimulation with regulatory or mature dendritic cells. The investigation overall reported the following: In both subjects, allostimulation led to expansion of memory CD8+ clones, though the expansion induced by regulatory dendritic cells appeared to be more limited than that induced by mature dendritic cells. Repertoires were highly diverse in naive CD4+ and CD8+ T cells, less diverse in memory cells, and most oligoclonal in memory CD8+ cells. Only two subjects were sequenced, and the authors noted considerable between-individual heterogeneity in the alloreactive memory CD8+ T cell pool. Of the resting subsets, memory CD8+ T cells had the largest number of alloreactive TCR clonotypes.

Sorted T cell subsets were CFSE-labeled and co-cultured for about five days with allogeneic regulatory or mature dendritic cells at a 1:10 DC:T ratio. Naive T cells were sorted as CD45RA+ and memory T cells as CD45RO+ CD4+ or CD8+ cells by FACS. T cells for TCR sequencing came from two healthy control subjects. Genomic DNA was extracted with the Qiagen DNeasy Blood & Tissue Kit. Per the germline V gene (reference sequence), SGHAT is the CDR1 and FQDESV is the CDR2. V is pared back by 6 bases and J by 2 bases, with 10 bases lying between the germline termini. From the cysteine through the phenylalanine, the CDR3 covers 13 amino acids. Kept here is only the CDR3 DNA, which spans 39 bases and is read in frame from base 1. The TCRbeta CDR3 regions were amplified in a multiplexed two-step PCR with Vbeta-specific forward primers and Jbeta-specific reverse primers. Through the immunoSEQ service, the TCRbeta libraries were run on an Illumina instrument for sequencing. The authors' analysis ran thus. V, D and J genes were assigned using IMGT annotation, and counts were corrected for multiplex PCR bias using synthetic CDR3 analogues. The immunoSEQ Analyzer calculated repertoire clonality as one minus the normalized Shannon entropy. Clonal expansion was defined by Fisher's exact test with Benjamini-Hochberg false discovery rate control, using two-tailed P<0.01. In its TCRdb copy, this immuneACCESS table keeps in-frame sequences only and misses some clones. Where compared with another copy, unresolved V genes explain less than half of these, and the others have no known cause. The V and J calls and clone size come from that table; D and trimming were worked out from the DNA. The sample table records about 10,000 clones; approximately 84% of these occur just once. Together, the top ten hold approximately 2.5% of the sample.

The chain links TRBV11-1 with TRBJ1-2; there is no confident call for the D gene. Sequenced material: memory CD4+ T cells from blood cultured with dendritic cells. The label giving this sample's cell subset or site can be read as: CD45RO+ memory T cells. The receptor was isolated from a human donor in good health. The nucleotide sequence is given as TGTGCCAGCAGTCCTGACATCAACTATGGCTACACCTTC. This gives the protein CASSPDINYGYTF.